One and the same sample provided the 4 T cell receptor beta chains below, sequenced in a study of T cell responses to AZD1222 COVID-19 vaccine. Method: immunoSEQ multiplex PCR; TCRdb's copy keeps in-frame clones and lacks some. The table lists some 120,000 clones, around 89% of them singletons, with more than 4% in the top ten. The sample was peripheral blood, taken on day 0 of AZD1222 vaccination. The receptors shown here come from an adult in good health.

The CDR3 nucleotides are TGTGCCAGCAGTGGGAGGTCAGGGTGGAATGAAAAACTGTTTTTT. It yields the protein CASSGRSGWNEKLFF. The rearrangement links TRBV2 to TRBJ1-4; weak D call: TRBD1 (5 bases). CDR3 size: 15 residues. The germline gives CDR1 SNHLY, CDR2 FYNNEI. V was clipped by 4 bases and J by 5 bases, with 14 bases between them.

The rearrangement links TRBV3-1 (or the pseudogene TRBV3-2) to TRBJ1-4; 8 bases are a match to TRBD1. Germline lookup yields CDR1 LGHDT and CDR2 YNNKEL (reference sequence). Trimming took 4 bases from V and 5 from J; bases not matched to a gene: 3. The CDR3 consists of 14 residues. CDR3 residues: CASSPDRANEKLFF. CDR3 coding DNA: TGTGCCAGCAGCCCGGACAGGGCCAATGAAAAACTGTTTTTT.

The chain combines TRBV28 with TRBJ2-6, with D hard to call. This CDR3 spans 15 amino acids. The germline V gene has CDR1 MDHEN and CDR2 SYDVKM. The V end was cut by 3 bases, the J end by 1 base, with 7 bases between. CDR3 sequence: CASSFSRSGANVLTF. The CDR3 DNA is TGTGCCAGCAGTTTTTCCCGGTCTGGGGCCAACGTCCTGACTTTC.

This clone has just a few counts. The genes are TRBV28 and TRBJ1-4, with D unclear. This CDR3 has 13 residues. The germline V and J ends were trimmed by 5 bases and 4 bases, with 8 bases remaining between them. Germline CDR1 reads MDHEN; CDR2 reads SYDVKM. CDR3: CASSPTDNEKLFF. DNA of the CDR3: TGTGCCAGCAGTCCGACCGATAATGAAAAACTGTTTTTT.